Listed here are 15 T cell receptor beta chains from one sample, sequenced in a study of T cells in localized non-small cell lung cancer. Clones were read by immunoSEQ multiplex PCR, and TCRdb kept only the in-frame ones, dropping some. The data contain about 48,000 clones, about 72% of them singletons. The sample consisted of peripheral blood, taken before any cancer treatment. These receptors all come from a man aged 40 to 70 with stage I squamous cell lung carcinoma.

The CDR3 here is CASSPYQGYSTDTQYF. Here the CDR3 DNA reads TGTGCCAGTAGTCCATACCAAGGGTACAGCACAGATACGCAGTATTTT. The genes are TRBV19 and TRBJ2-3; D is undetermined. The V end lost 5 bases, the J end lost 0 bases, and 15 bases lay between the germline ends. This CDR3 has 16 residues. CDR1 and CDR2 from the germline V gene are LNHDA and SQIVND (reference sequence).

The chain carries TRBV5-6 and TRBJ2-3, with TRBD1 matching 9 bases. The CDR3 extends over 17 amino acids. Germline V CDR1 and CDR2: SGHDT, YYEEEE. J lost 2 bases, V lost 4 bases, and 11 bases had no gene match. CDR3 sequence (DNA): TGTGCCAGCAGCGGGTCCGGGACAGGGACCCTCACAGATACGCAGTATTTT. Protein: CASSGSGTGTLTDTQYF. The full variable domain, with the rest looked up from reference TRBV5-6 and TRBJ2-3, is DAGVTQSPTHLIKTRGQQVTLRCSPKSGHDTVSWYQQALGQGPQFIFQYYEEEERQRGNFPDRFSGHQFPNYSSELNVNALLLGDSALYLCASSGSGTGTLTDTQYFGPGTRLTVL.

Comment on this clone: Other DNA sequences in this sample translate to the same CDR3. The genes are TRBV5-1 and TRBJ2-1; TRBD2 matches at 7 bases. The germline V gene has CDR1 SGHRS and CDR2 YFSETQ. This CDR3 is built from 14 residues. J gave up 4 bases and V 0 bases, and 1 base lay outside the gene matches. The CDR3 DNA is TGCGCCAGCAGCTTGGAGGGAGGGTACAATGAGCAGTTCTTC. This encodes CASSLEGGYNEQFF.

The chain joins TRBV29-1 to TRBJ1-2, with TRBD1 as a possible D gene (5 bases). CDR1 is SQVTM, CDR2 ANQGSEA, per germline. The V end was cut by 4 bases, the J end by 8 bases, with 11 bases between. There are 11 residues in the CDR3. The CDR3 nucleotides read TGCAGCGTTGGCGAGGGGTACGGCTACACCTTC. Translated: CSVGEGYGYTF.

CDR3 amino acids: CASSLAFREETQYF. The CDR3 DNA reads as TGTGCCAGCAGCTTGGCCTTCAGGGAAGAGACCCAGTACTTC. V gene TRBV5-4 combines with J gene TRBJ2-5, with D possibly being TRBD1 (5 bases). The CDR3 loop spans 14 amino acids. Germline V gives CDR1 SGHNT, CDR2 YYREEE (reference sequence). The V gene lost 0 bases and the J gene lost 3 bases, with 9 bases spanning the gap. The whole variable domain, remainder taken from reference TRBV5-4 and TRBJ2-5, is ETGVTQSPTHLIKTRGQQVTLRCSSQSGHNTVSWYQQALGQGPQFIFQYYREEENGRGNFPPRFSGLQFPNYSSELNVNALELDDSALYLCASSLAFREETQYFGPGTRLLVL.

The rearrangement links TRBV4-2 to TRBJ2-3, with no clear D. V dropped 1 base and J dropped 2 bases, with 7 bases sitting between them. The CDR3 totals 14 residues. Germline V gene data show CDR1 as LGHNA and CDR2 as YNFKEQ. CDR3 in amino acids: CASSQGPHTDTQYF. The CDR3 DNA reads as TGTGCCAGCAGCCAAGGCCCCCACACAGATACGCAGTATTTT.

The chain joins TRBV5-1 to TRBJ2-5; TRBD1 might be the D (5 bases). The length of the CDR3 is 12 residues. Deletions cut 1 base from V and 5 bases from J, with 6 bases between. CDR1 SGHRS and CDR2 YFSETQ come from the germline V gene. CDR3 nucleotides: TGCGCCAGCAGCTTGAAGGGGGAGACCCAGTACTTC. Translation gives CASSLKGETQYF.

This chain uses TRBV29-1 with TRBJ1-5; tentatively, D is TRBD1 (6 bases). The CDR3 totals 13 residues. Trimming pared 5 bases from V and 6 bases from J, leaving 14 bases between. The germline gives CDR1 SQVTM, CDR2 ANQGSEA. In DNA form, the CDR3 reads TGCAGCGTTACACAGGGTCGCGGTCAGCCCCAGCATTTT. It yields the protein CSVTQGRGQPQHF.

This clone appeared once. The genes are TRBV9 and TRBJ2-1; D is ambiguous. V was pared by 7 bases and J by 6 bases, with 14 bases between. From germline, CDR1 is SGDLS and CDR2 YYNGEE. The CDR3 is 13 amino acids. The CDR3 spells CASGPTLRNEQFF. The CDR3 DNA reads as TGTGCCAGCGGTCCCACTCTGCGCAATGAGCAGTTCTTC.

The rearrangement uses TRBV7-9 and TRBJ2-7; D unclear. V lost 3 bases and J lost 1, with 10 bases in between. The CDR3 covers 14 residues. Germline lookup yields CDR1 SEHNR and CDR2 FQNEAQ (reference sequence). In DNA, the CDR3 is TGTGCCAGCAGCTTTAATAAGCGTTCCTACGAGCAGTACTTC. This encodes CASSFNKRSYEQYF.

The chain employs TRBV5-6 and TRBJ2-3; D might be TRBD1 (5 bases). Germline CDR1 is SGHDT and CDR2 is YYEEEE. The V end lost 2 bases, the J end lost 1 base, and 5 bases lay between the germline ends. This CDR3 is 13 amino acids long. CDR3 in amino acids: CASSFRGTDTQYF. As DNA, the CDR3 is TGTGCCAGCAGCTTCAGGGGCACAGATACGCAGTATTTT.

The gene calls are TRBV13 and TRBJ2-5, with TRBD1 matching over 8 bases. The J call may be in error: the DNA end matches TRBJ2-7 better. The length of the CDR3 is 15 residues. Looked up from germline, CDR1 is PRHDT and CDR2 is FYEKMQ (reference sequence). For the CDR3, the DNA is TGTGCCAGCAGCTTCGGGACAGGCGTCAGCTACGAGCAGTACTTC. Encoded protein: CASSFGTGVSYEQYF.

This chain joins TRBV27 and TRBJ1-1; TRBD1 matches at 8 bases. The germline gives CDR1 MNHEY, CDR2 SMNVEV (reference sequence). The V and J ends lost 2 bases and 4 bases, in that order; junction bases with no gene match: 9. The CDR3 is 16 amino acids. CDR3 loop: CASSLNQGAKPTEAFF. In DNA form, the CDR3 reads TGTGCCAGCAGTTTAAACCAGGGGGCGAAGCCCACTGAAGCTTTCTTT.

The chain recombines TRBV4-2 with TRBJ2-3; unclear D gene. Trimming took 1 base from V and 2 from J, leaving 16 bases between them. This CDR3 has 17 residues. Germline CDR1 and CDR2: LGHNA and YNFKEQ. The CDR3 loop reads CASSQGPYSQITDTQYF. The CDR3 DNA is TGTGCCAGCAGCCAAGGTCCTTATTCCCAGATCACAGATACGCAGTATTTT.

This clone was seen a handful of times. The rearrangement uses TRBV18 and TRBJ1-1, with 7 bases that match TRBD1. V was pared by 0 bases and J by 5 bases, with 12 bases of the junction left unmatched. CDR3 length: 17 residues. Germline CDR1 reads KGHSH; CDR2 reads LQKENI. DNA for the CDR3: TGTGCCAGCTCACCACCAATAGGGCGAGGGGGCAAAACTGAAGCTTTCTTT. Protein sequence: CASSPPIGRGGKTEAFF.